This T cell receptor (beta chain) stems from a study of blood T cell repertoires in COVID-19. Measured with immunoSEQ multiplex PCR; TCRdb has only the in-frame clones, and not every one. The sample holds a few hundred thousand clones; 65% to 85% are singletons and the top ten take under 3.5%. V was clipped by 6 bases and J by 1 base, with 10 bases between them. The CDR3 length is 14 residues. Germline CDR1 reads MRHNA; CDR2 reads SNTAGT. Sequences were obtained from peripheral blood. The receptor comes from a man aged 45-60 years with active or convalescent COVID-19. The chain is built from TRBV6-4 and TRBJ1-3, with D possibly matching TRBD1 (5 bases). In nucleotides, the CDR3 is TGTGCCAGCAGCAACAGGAAATCTGGAAACACCATATATTTT. It specifies CASSNRKSGNTIYF.